The sequence of this T cell receptor (beta chain) was determined in a study of T-cell memory formation after mild COVID-19. As for the study in general: The two donors had largely donor-specific TCR clusters. Study-wide results and caveats: A second wave expanding day 15 to 37 was CD4+-biased; contracting clones were balanced. Contracting CD4+ clones were located mainly in CM and EM, and CD8+ clones in EMRA.

A remark on this clonotype: Its antigen is as yet unknown.

TCRdb used MiXCR to reprocess the 5' RACE reads, holding one entry per CDR3 protein. The sample holds approximately 150,000 distinct CDR3 sequences; about 5.7% are singletons and the top ten take approximately 2.1%. This CDR3 comprises 12 residues. V gave up 5 bases and J gave up 9 bases, with 14 bases separating them. The germline CDR1 and CDR2 sequences are DFQATT and SNEGSKA (reference sequence). This receptor was taken from an adult woman who had mild COVID-19 (a few samples of this study predate the infection). Cell type and time point are not known. Sequencing was carried out using PBMCs or a T cell subset sorted from them (not recorded which). J is TRBJ1-5 and V is TRBV20-1; tentatively, D is TRBD1 (6 bases). This CDR3 is CSAPGAQGPQHF. The DNA of the CDR3 is TGCAGTGCTCCTGGGGCACAGGGGCCCCAGCATTTT.